What follows are 25 T cell receptor beta chains derived from one specimen sequenced in a study of blood T cell repertoires in COVID-19. The protocol was immunoSEQ multiplex PCR, while the TCRdb copy is restricted to in-frame clones and leaves out a portion. The data show 39,000 or so clones, about 89% seen once. Sample: peripheral blood. The receptors were gathered from a human donor in a cohort sampled during active COVID-19.

V is TRBV2 and J is TRBJ1-1; D is uncertain. This CDR3 has 14 amino acids. Germline CDR1 is SNHLY and CDR2 is FYNNEI. Trimming cost V 9 bases and J 0 bases, with 14 bases left between them. The DNA for the CDR3 is TGTGCCAGTCTTTCTCCGGACTTGAACACTGAAGCTTTCTTT. It yields the protein CASLSPDLNTEAFF.

This chain links TRBV6-6 with TRBJ2-7; the match to TRBD1 covers 7 bases. Germline V gives CDR1 MNHNY, CDR2 SVGAGI (reference sequence). J was trimmed by 1 base and V by 2 bases; bases with no gene match: 2. This CDR3 comprises 14 residues. CDR3: CASSYQGESYEQYF. The DNA for the CDR3 is TGTGCCAGCAGTTACCAGGGGGAGTCCTACGAGCAGTACTTC.

The chain has TRBV6-5 and TRBJ1-2, with 10 bases identical to TRBD1. The V gene end was trimmed by 6 bases and the J gene end by 8 bases; junction bases not matched to a gene: 6. This CDR3 comprises 13 residues. Germline V gene data show CDR1 as MNHEY and CDR2 as SVGAGI. The CDR3 region is CASSRGQGEGYTF. In DNA form, the CDR3 reads TGTGCCAGCAGCCGAGGACAGGGGGAAGGCTACACCTTC.

The V gene is TRBV28, the J gene TRBJ2-1; D is perhaps TRBD2 (6 bases). This CDR3 contains 13 residues. V was shortened by 5 bases and J by 12 bases, with 17 bases between the two germline ends. CDR1 MDHEN and CDR2 SYDVKM come from the germline V gene. The CDR3 nucleotides read TGTGCCAGCAGTATGCCTACCGGGACTTCGCAGTTCTTC. It is translated as CASSMPTGTSQFF.

The rearrangement uses TRBV20-1 and TRBJ1-2; no firm D call. The CDR3 runs to 10 residues. The germline gives CDR1 DFQATT, CDR2 SNEGSKA (reference sequence). The CDR3 DNA sequence: TGCAGGCTACCTTTCTATGGCTACACCTTC. Translation: CRLPFYGYTF.

The chain has TRBV3-1 (or the pseudogene TRBV3-2) and TRBJ2-1; possible D gene TRBD2, 5 bases. The length of the CDR3 is 13 residues. The V and J ends lost 4 bases and 12 bases respectively, with 16 bases between them. Germline values: CDR1 LGHDT, CDR2 YNNKEL (reference sequence). The CDR3 DNA follows: TGTGCCAGCAGCCTAGACCCTAGCTTCGGGCAGTTCTTC. Translating gives CASSLDPSFGQFF.

This sequence joins TRBV5-1 and TRBJ2-1, with 9 bases fitting TRBD2. CDR3 size: 14 residues. V shed 7 bases and J 6 bases; nucleotides not matched to a gene: 8. Germline CDR1 reads SGHRS; CDR2 reads YFSETQ. This CDR3 is CASGSLAGVNEQFF. The CDR3 nucleotides are TGCGCCAGCGGATCCTTAGCGGGGGTCAATGAGCAGTTCTTC.

The rearrangement links TRBV7-9 to TRBJ2-1; D not certain. The V end lost 5 bases, the J end lost 8 bases, and 10 bases lay between the germline ends. The germline V gene encodes CDR1 SEHNR and CDR2 FQNEAQ (reference sequence). This CDR3 is 12 amino acids long. CDR3 nucleotides: TGTGCCAGCAGCCTCGCTTCGGATGAGCAGTTCTTC. Protein: CASSLASDEQFF.

The J gene is TRBJ1-1, the V gene TRBV19; TRBD1 is a possible D gene (5 bases). This CDR3 has 13 residues. CDR1 is LNHDA and CDR2 is SQIVND in the germline V gene (reference sequence). V was shortened by 5 bases and J by 0 bases, with 7 bases between the two germline ends. In nucleotides, the CDR3 is TGTGCCAGTAGTTTGGACATGAACACTGAAGCTTTCTTT. It yields the protein CASSLDMNTEAFF. Together with reference TRBV19 and TRBJ1-1, the CDR3 gives the full variable domain: DGGITQSPKYLFRKEGQNVTLSCEQNLNHDAMYWYRQDPGQGLRLIYYSQIVNDFQKGDIAEGYSVSREKKESFPLTVTSAQKNPTAFYLCASSLDMNTEAFFGQGTRLTVV.

The chain uses TRBV7-7 and TRBJ1-3; D is unresolved. Germline CDR1 SSHAT, CDR2 FNYEAQ (reference sequence). There are 15 residues in the CDR3. V lost 2 bases, J lost 4 bases, and 12 bases lay in between. The CDR3 nucleotides read TGTGCCAGCAGCTTAAGCCTGAACGAAGGAAACACCATATATTTT. It is translated as CASSLSLNEGNTIYF. Complete variable domain (other parts from reference TRBV7-7 and TRBJ1-3): GAGVSQSPRYKVTKRGQDVTLRCDPISSHATLYWYQQALGQGPEFLTYFNYEAQPDKSGLPSDRFSAERPEGSISTLTIQRTEQRDSAMYRCASSLSLNEGNTIYFGEGSWLTVV.

The chain combines TRBV4-1 with TRBJ2-7; TRBD1 matches at 10 bases. This CDR3 is built from 16 residues. The germline gives CDR1 MGHRA, CDR2 YSYEKL. Trimming cost V 0 bases and J 3 bases; bases outside gene matches: 5. Written as DNA, the CDR3 is TGCGCCAGCAGCCAAGACCAAGGGGACAGGGGCTACGAGCAGTACTTC. Encoded protein: CASSQDQGDRGYEQYF.

This chain uses TRBV2 with TRBJ2-3; 7 bases line up with TRBD2. CDR1 is SNHLY and CDR2 is FYNNEI in the germline V gene. This CDR3 is built from 18 residues. V shed 8 bases and J 2 bases; nucleotides not matched to a gene: 19. CDR3 sequence reads: CASGGGYEILGYTDTQYF. DNA for the CDR3: TGTGCCAGCGGGGGGGGGTATGAGATTCTAGGGTACACAGATACGCAGTATTTT.

This clone was detected only once. Written as DNA, the CDR3 is TGTGCCAGCAGCGGCCGGGACAGGGGGACTCTGGGCACTGAAGCTTTCTTT. Its translation: CASSGRDRGTLGTEAFF. The V gene is TRBV9, the J gene TRBJ1-1, with 11 nucleotides matching TRBD1. V shed 3 bases and J 4 bases; nucleotides not matched to a gene: 11. The CDR3 has 17 residues. Germline lookup yields CDR1 SGDLS and CDR2 YYNGEE.

The rearrangement joins TRBV4-1 to TRBJ1-2; TRBD1 agrees at 11 bases. The germline CDR1 and CDR2 sequences are MGHRA and YSYEKL. The CDR3 spans 15 residues. V lost 1 base, J lost 5 bases, and 3 bases stayed unmatched. The CDR3: CASSQGDRGWYGYTF. As DNA, the CDR3 is TGCGCCAGCAGCCAAGGGGACAGGGGGTGGTATGGCTACACCTTC.

The chain employs TRBV24-1 and TRBJ2-5; D is perhaps TRBD2 (6 bases). The CDR3 runs 14 residues. Looked up from germline, CDR1 is KGHDR and CDR2 is SFDVKD. V was shortened by 5 bases and J by 2 bases, with 11 bases between the two germline ends. The CDR3, as DNA: TGTGCCACCAGTGGTCCGGGACTTCAAGAGACCCAGTACTTC. It encodes CATSGPGLQETQYF.

The rearrangement uses TRBV12-3 or TRBV12-4 and TRBJ2-2; D may be TRBD2 (6 bases). The CDR3 contains 13 residues. Trimming shortened V by 6 bases and J by 5 bases, and 10 bases separated the two germline ends. The CDR3 nucleotides are TGTGCCAGCAGACCTAGCGAGACCGGGGAGCTGTTTTTT. Its translation: CASRPSETGELFF.

The genes are TRBV3-1 (or the pseudogene TRBV3-2) and TRBJ2-7, with D possibly being TRBD1 (6 bases). Trimming pared 1 base from V and 1 base from J, leaving 11 bases between. Germline V gives CDR1 LGHDT, CDR2 YNNKEL (reference sequence). The CDR3 runs 15 residues. In DNA, the CDR3 is TGTGCCAGCAGCCAAGCCCCCGGGACATCCTACGAGCAGTACTTC. Residues: CASSQAPGTSYEQYF.

As DNA, the CDR3 is TGCGCCAGCAGCTTGGTCGGGGGGGCGAACACTGAAGCTTTCTTT. This gives the protein CASSLVGGANTEAFF. The rearrangement joins TRBV5-1 to TRBJ1-1, with a weak D call TRBD1 (6 bases). The germline gives CDR1 SGHRS, CDR2 YFSETQ. The CDR3 consists of 15 residues. V lost 0 bases and J 1 base, leaving 10 bases between the germline ends.

The CDR3 bases are TGTGCCAGCAGCTTAGGGACAGTCGCTAATGAAAAACTGTTTTTT. Translating gives CASSLGTVANEKLFF. This chain links TRBV7-2 with TRBJ1-4, with a tentative D call TRBD1 (6 bases). V shed 1 base and J shed 3 bases, with 9 bases lying between them. Germline CDR1 is SGHTA and CDR2 is FQGNSA. The length of the CDR3 is 15 residues.

The rearrangement uses TRBV9 and TRBJ2-7; 11 positions agree with TRBD1. J gave up 3 bases and V 2 bases, and 10 bases lay outside the gene matches. This CDR3 contains 17 residues. Germline assignment: CDR1 SGDLS and CDR2 YYNGEE. The CDR3 region is CASSVQPFGTGGYEQYF. As DNA, the CDR3 is TGTGCCAGCAGCGTCCAACCATTTGGGACAGGGGGCTACGAGCAGTACTTC.

The chain couples TRBV19 to TRBJ1-1, with 9 nucleotides matching TRBD1. Germline V CDR1 and CDR2: LNHDA, SQIVND (reference sequence). The ends lost 9 bases at V and 3 bases at J; junction bases unmatched: 2. The CDR3 loop spans 12 amino acids. The chain's CDR3 is CASGQGYTEAFF. For the CDR3, the DNA is TGTGCCAGCGGACAGGGGTACACTGAAGCTTTCTTT.

The chain uses TRBV27 and TRBJ1-4; 8 nucleotides match TRBD1. CDR1 is MNHEY and CDR2 is SMNVEV in the germline V gene (reference sequence). The CDR3 is 14 residues long. V trimming: 5 bases; J trimming: 3 bases; junction bases outside the gene matches: 2. This CDR3 reads CASSRQGSNEKLFF. CDR3 nucleotides: TGTGCCAGCAGTCGACAGGGGTCTAATGAAAAACTGTTTTTT.

The rearrangement joins TRBV7-9 to TRBJ1-1; TRBD1 agrees at 9 bases. The CDR3 has 14 residues. The V gene end was trimmed by 4 bases and the J gene end by 4 bases; junction bases not matched to a gene: 4. CDR1 is SEHNR, CDR2 FQNEAQ, per germline (reference sequence). The CDR3, as DNA: TGTGCCAGCAGCTCACAGGGGGCGAGCACTGAAGCTTTCTTT. This translates into CASSSQGASTEAFF.

The rearrangement uses TRBV6-5 and TRBJ2-5, with 8 bases identical to TRBD1. The CDR3 extends over 15 amino acids. From germline, CDR1 is MNHEY and CDR2 SVGAGI. The V and J ends lost 2 bases and 5 bases, in that order; junction bases with no gene match: 7. CDR3: CASSYTAGGSETQYF. In DNA, the CDR3 is TGTGCCAGCAGTTACACGGCAGGGGGCTCGGAGACCCAGTACTTC.

The chain has TRBV6-2 or TRBV6-3 and TRBJ1-5, with 9 bases identical to TRBD1. The CDR3 sequence is 15 residues long. The trim removed 6 bases at V and 6 bases at J, leaving 9 bases unmatched. The V gene's germline CDR1 is MNHEY and CDR2 SVGEGT. The CDR3: CASSMWGQGGQPQHF. DNA for the CDR3: TGTGCCAGCAGCATGTGGGGACAGGGAGGTCAGCCCCAGCATTTT.